These 24 T cell receptor beta chains were sequenced from one sample in a study of T-cell memory formation after mild COVID-19. TCRdb recomputed calls from the 5' RACE reads with MiXCR, one row per CDR3 protein. The data contain approximately 350,000 distinct CDR3 sequences, roughly 13% of them singletons. Source material: PBMCs or a T cell subset sorted from them (not recorded which). The origin of the receptors is a man aged 18 to 29 who had mild COVID-19 (a few samples of this study predate the infection). Cell type and time point are not known.

This clonotype showed up just a few times. J is TRBJ2-5 and V is TRBV10-3; TRBD1 aligns across 8 bases. The ends lost 4 bases at V and 5 bases at J; junction bases unmatched: 3. The CDR3 contains 13 residues. The V gene's germline CDR1 is ENHRY and CDR2 SYGVKD. CDR3 sequence reads: CAISVRDRETQYF. The CDR3, as DNA: TGTGCCATCAGTGTCCGGGACAGGGAGACCCAGTACTTC.

This clonotype showed up many times. The gene calls are TRBV7-2 and TRBJ1-6; D uncertain. The germline V and J ends were trimmed by 3 bases and 13 bases, with 13 bases remaining between them. CDR3 length: 13 amino acids. From germline, CDR1 is SGHTA and CDR2 FQGNSA. The CDR3 DNA is TGTGCCAGCAGCTTTACTCCCGGTGGTCCCCTCCACTTT. This sequence encodes CASSFTPGGPLHF.

This clonotype was observed at least ten times. This sequence joins TRBV5-1 and TRBJ2-4, with TRBD1 as a possible D gene (6 bases). Trimming took 0 bases from V and 2 from J, leaving 12 bases between them. The germline V gene encodes CDR1 SGHRS and CDR2 YFSETQ. CDR3 length: 16 amino acids. The CDR3 bases are TGCGCCAGCAGCTTGGCTTTAGGGGGATCCAAAAACATTCAGTACTTC. Amino acids: CASSLALGGSKNIQYF. Full variable domain (outside the CDR3, taken from reference TRBV5-1 and TRBJ2-4): KAGVTQTPRYLIKTRGQQVTLSCSPISGHRSVSWYQQTPGQGLQFLFEYFSETQRNKGNFPGRFSGRQFSNSRSEMNVSTLELGDSALYLCASSLALGGSKNIQYFGAGTRLSVL.

This clonotype was counted ten times or more. V is TRBV29-1 and J is TRBJ2-3, with D tentatively TRBD2 (5 bases). CDR3 size: 16 residues. CDR1 and CDR2 from the germline V gene are SQVTM and ANQGSEA. Trimming cost V 0 bases and J 2 bases, with 15 bases left between them. DNA of the CDR3: TGCAGCGTTGAAGATGCTGGGAGACAAGACACAGATACGCAGTATTTT. Translated: CSVEDAGRQDTDTQYF.

This clonotype has a handful of counts. This chain connects TRBV13 to TRBJ2-7; 7 bases map to TRBD1. Germline V gives CDR1 PRHDT, CDR2 FYEKMQ (reference sequence). The CDR3 consists of 14 residues. CDR3 nucleotides: TGTGCCAGCAGCTCGAAAGGGGGCTCCTATGAGCAGTACGTC. Translated, it gives CASSSKGGSYEQYV.

The V call is TRBV6-5, the J call TRBJ1-5, with 8 bases fitting TRBD1. Germline-derived CDR1 and CDR2 are MNHEY and SVGAGI. Trimming removed 6 bases from V and 6 bases from J; junction bases left unmatched: 7. CDR3 size: 14 residues. CDR3 amino acids: CASSMRQGRQPQHF. In DNA, the CDR3 is TGTGCCAGCAGCATGAGACAGGGGCGTCAGCCCCAGCATTTT.

V and J are TRBV7-2 and TRBJ2-2; D is possibly TRBD1 or TRBD2 (5 bases each). This CDR3 contains 16 residues. The germline V and J ends were trimmed by 2 bases and 3 bases, with 13 bases remaining between them. Germline values: CDR1 SGHTA, CDR2 FQGNSA. The CDR3 DNA reads as TGTGCCAGCAGCTTACGGGGTGAGGGGTACACCGGGGAGCTGTTTTTT. Its translation is CASSLRGEGYTGELFF.

The sample holds a few counts of this clonotype. The chain combines TRBV4-1 with TRBJ2-5, with D possibly matching TRBD1 (7 bases). The V and J ends lost 1 base and 5 bases respectively, with 11 bases between them. This CDR3 contains 14 residues. Germline loops: CDR1 MGHRA, CDR2 YSYEKL. The CDR3 nucleotides read TGCGCCAGCAGCCAAGGTCCAGGGGGGGAGACCCAGTACTTC. The encoded protein is CASSQGPGGETQYF.

This sequence joins TRBV25-1 and TRBJ2-2, with D hard to call. Germline V lookup: CDR1 MGHDK, CDR2 SYGVNS. V lost 6 bases and J 0 bases, leaving 11 bases between the germline ends. The CDR3 contains 15 residues. The CDR3 nucleotides read TGTGCCAGCAGCGTAGACACCACGAACACCGGGGAGCTGTTTTTT. Its protein is CASSVDTTNTGELFF.

This clonotype was counted between two and nine times. The chain joins TRBV24-1 to TRBJ2-5; perhaps TRBD2 as D (5 bases). The germline V and J ends were trimmed by 3 bases and 1 base, with 11 bases remaining between them. CDR1 KGHDR and CDR2 SFDVKD come from the germline V gene. The CDR3 spans 15 residues. The CDR3 loop is CATSDPSGFQETQYF. CDR3 coding DNA: TGTGCCACCAGTGATCCGTCGGGGTTCCAAGAGACCCAGTACTTC.

The V call is TRBV7-8, the J call TRBJ2-5; D not resolved. The CDR3 is 13 amino acids. Trimming cost V 2 bases and J 5 bases, with 9 bases left between them. Germline CDR1 SGHVS, CDR2 FQNEAQ. CDR3 sequence: CASSLRVGETQYF. CDR3 nucleotide sequence: TGTGCCAGCAGCTTAAGGGTAGGGGAGACCCAGTACTTC.

In its sample, this clonotype was seen many times. The chain is built from TRBV12-3 or TRBV12-4 and TRBJ2-1, with unresolved D. Trimming took 3 bases from V and 4 from J, leaving 7 bases between them. The CDR3 is made up of 13 amino acids. The CDR3 sequence: CASSLFRYNEQFF. The CDR3 bases are TGTGCCAGCAGTTTGTTCAGATACAATGAGCAGTTCTTC.

This clonotype was seen more than once but under ten times. The CDR3 DNA follows: TGCGCCAGCAGCCACGAAGGGGACAGAGAAGCTTTCTTT. Protein: CASSHEGDREAFF. The J gene is TRBJ1-1, the V gene TRBV4-3; 7 nucleotides align to TRBD1. Trimming cost V 3 bases and J 8 bases; bases outside gene matches: 6. The germline V gene encodes CDR1 LGHNA and CDR2 YSLEER. The CDR3 totals 13 residues.

The chain combines TRBV11-2 with TRBJ2-7, with D perhaps TRBD2 (6 bases). The germline V and J ends were trimmed by 5 bases and 6 bases, with 14 bases remaining between them. The CDR3 totals 13 residues. The germline gives CDR1 SGHAT, CDR2 FQNNGV. CDR3 coding DNA: TGTGCCAGCAGCCCGAGGGAGGTGAGCGAGCAGTACTTC. Protein sequence: CASSPREVSEQYF. Full variable domain (outside the CDR3, taken from reference TRBV11-2 and TRBJ2-7): EAGVAQSPRYKIIEKRQSVAFWCNPISGHATLYWYQQILGQGPKLLIQFQNNGVVDDSQLPKDRFSAERLKGVDSTLKIQPAKLEDSAVYLCASSPREVSEQYFGPGTRLTVT.

The chain recombines TRBV5-5 with TRBJ2-5, with D possibly TRBD2 on 5 matching bases. The V end lost 2 bases, the J end lost 4 bases, and 12 bases lay between the germline ends. There are 14 residues in the CDR3. CDR1 is SGHKS and CDR2 is YYEKEE in the germline V gene (reference sequence). The CDR3 here is CASSFALVGETQYF. The CDR3 DNA follows: TGTGCCAGCAGCTTTGCACTAGTTGGAGAGACCCAGTACTTC.

This clonotype was seen a handful of times. One junction end disagrees with the germline gene, perhaps due to a read error. The chain is built from TRBV20-1 and TRBJ2-1; 9 bases align to TRBD2. The CDR3 totals 16 residues. Germline V gene lookup returns CDR1 DFQATT and CDR2 SNEGSKA (reference sequence). This chain's CDR3 is CSARDPLAGSYNEQSF. Written as DNA, the CDR3 is TGCAGTGCTAGAGACCCGCTAGCGGGATCCTACAATGAGCAGTCCTTC.

The V gene is TRBV9, the J gene TRBJ2-7, with D unclear. The V gene's germline CDR1 is SGDLS and CDR2 YYNGEE. V lost 4 bases, J lost 0 bases, and 8 bases lay in between. CDR3 size: 13 residues. The CDR3 region is CASSPDRSYEQYV. The CDR3 coding sequence is TGTGCCAGCAGCCCAGATCGCTCCTACGAGCAGTACGTC.

The chain uses TRBV4-3 and TRBJ2-5; D possibly corresponds to TRBD2 (5 bases). The germline V gene encodes CDR1 LGHNA and CDR2 YSLEER. This CDR3 has 13 amino acids. The V end lost 2 bases, the J end lost 5 bases, and 9 bases lay between the germline ends. The chain's CDR3 is CASSQNEGETQYF. CDR3 sequence (DNA): TGCGCCAGCAGCCAAAACGAGGGCGAGACCCAGTACTTC.

V is TRBV5-1 and J is TRBJ2-3, with 13 bases fitting TRBD2. This CDR3 spans 17 amino acids. Germline V gene sequence: CDR1 SGHRS, CDR2 YFSETQ. After removal of 1 base from V and 0 bases from J, the junction contained 2 bases not matched to a gene. The CDR3: CASSLTGLAGSTDTQYF. CDR3 nucleotides: TGCGCCAGCAGCTTGACGGGACTAGCGGGAAGCACAGATACGCAGTATTTT.

This clonotype was picked up a small number of times. V and J are TRBV7-2 and TRBJ1-6; TRBD1 might be the D (5 bases). Trimming shortened V by 4 bases and J by 7 bases, and 11 bases separated the two germline ends. The CDR3 is made up of 14 amino acids. Germline CDR1 SGHTA, CDR2 FQGNSA. This CDR3 is CASSSGLGNSPLHF. The DNA for the CDR3 is TGTGCCAGCAGCTCGGGACTCGGAAATTCACCCCTCCACTTT.

This clonotype was detected only a few times. This chain connects TRBV15 to TRBJ1-1; maybe TRBD1 (6 bases). V shed 1 base and J shed 5 bases, with 11 bases lying between them. Germline V gives CDR1 LNHNV, CDR2 YYDKDF (reference sequence). The CDR3 covers 14 residues. The CDR3 reads CATSRGQGGTEAFF. CDR3 nucleotides: TGTGCCACCAGCAGAGGCCAAGGGGGGACTGAAGCTTTCTTT.

The sample holds a few counts of this clonotype. V is TRBV12-3 or TRBV12-4 and J is TRBJ2-5; 13 bases agree with TRBD2. The V segment lost 6 bases and the J segment 13 bases; nucleotides outside the gene matches: 8. This CDR3 region has 13 residues. The CDR3 bases are TGTGCCAGCAGCAGGGGACTAGCGGGGCCCCGGTACTTC. It specifies CASSRGLAGPRYF.

The sample holds a few counts of this clonotype. The rearrangement uses TRBV20-1 and TRBJ2-6; D possibly corresponds to TRBD1 (5 bases). V shed 5 bases and J shed 3 bases, with 14 bases lying between them. This CDR3 is built from 15 residues. Germline lookup yields CDR1 DFQATT and CDR2 SNEGSKA (reference sequence). This CDR3 is CSAPFKGHGANVLTF. DNA of the CDR3: TGCAGTGCTCCCTTTAAGGGGCATGGGGCCAACGTCCTGACTTTC.

This clonotype came up many times. The chain uses TRBV20-1 and TRBJ2-3, with D possibly matching TRBD2 (6 bases). Trimming removed 3 bases at V and 1 base at J, with 11 bases between. Germline V gene sequence: CDR1 DFQATT, CDR2 SNEGSKA (reference sequence). The CDR3 has 14 residues. Written as DNA, the CDR3 is TGCAGTGCTAGTAGGGGAGGAGGCACAGATACGCAGTATTTT. As protein: CSASRGGGTDTQYF.